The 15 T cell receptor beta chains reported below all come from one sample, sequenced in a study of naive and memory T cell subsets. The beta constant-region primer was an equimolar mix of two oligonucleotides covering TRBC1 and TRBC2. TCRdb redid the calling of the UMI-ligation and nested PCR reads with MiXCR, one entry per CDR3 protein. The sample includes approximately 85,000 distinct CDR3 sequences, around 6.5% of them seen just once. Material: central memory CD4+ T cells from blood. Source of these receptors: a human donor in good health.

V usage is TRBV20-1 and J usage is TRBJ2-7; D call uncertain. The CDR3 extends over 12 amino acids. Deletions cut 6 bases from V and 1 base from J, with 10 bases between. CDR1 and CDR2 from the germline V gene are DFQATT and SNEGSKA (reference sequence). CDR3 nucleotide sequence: TGCAGTGCCACCGGATCTTCCTACGAGCAGTACTTC. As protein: CSATGSSYEQYF.

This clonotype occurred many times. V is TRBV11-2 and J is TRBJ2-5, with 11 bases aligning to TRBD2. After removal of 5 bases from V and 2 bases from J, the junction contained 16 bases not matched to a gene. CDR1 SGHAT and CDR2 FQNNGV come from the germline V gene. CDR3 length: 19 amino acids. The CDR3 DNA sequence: TGTGCCAGCAGCGCAAGAGAGGGACTAGCGGACAATCGGCAAGAGACCCAGTACTTC. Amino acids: CASSAREGLADNRQETQYF.

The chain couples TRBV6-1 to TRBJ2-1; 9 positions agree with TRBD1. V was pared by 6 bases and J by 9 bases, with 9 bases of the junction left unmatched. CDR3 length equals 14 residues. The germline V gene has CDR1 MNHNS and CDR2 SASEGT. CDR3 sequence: CASSQQGAVGEQFF. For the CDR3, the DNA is TGTGCCAGCAGCCAACAGGGGGCTGTTGGTGAGCAGTTCTTC.

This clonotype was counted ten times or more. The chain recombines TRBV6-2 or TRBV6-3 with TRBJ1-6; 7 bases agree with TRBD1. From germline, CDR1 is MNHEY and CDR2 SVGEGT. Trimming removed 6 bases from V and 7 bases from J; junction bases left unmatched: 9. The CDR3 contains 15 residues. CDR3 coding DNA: TGTGCCAGCAGAGAAAAGGGACAGCGAAATTCACCCCTCCACTTT. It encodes CASREKGQRNSPLHF.

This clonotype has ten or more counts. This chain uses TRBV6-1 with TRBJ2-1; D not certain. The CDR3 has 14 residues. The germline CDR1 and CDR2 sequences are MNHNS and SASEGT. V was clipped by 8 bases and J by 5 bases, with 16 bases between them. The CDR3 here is CASCVVTTDNEQFF. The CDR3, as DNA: TGTGCCAGCTGTGTGGTCACTACCGACAATGAGCAGTTCTTC.

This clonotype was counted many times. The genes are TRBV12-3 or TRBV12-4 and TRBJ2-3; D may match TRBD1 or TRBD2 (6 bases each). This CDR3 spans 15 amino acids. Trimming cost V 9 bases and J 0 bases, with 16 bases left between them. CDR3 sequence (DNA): TGTGCCAGTATCAAGGGGGACTGGAGCACAGATACGCAGTATTTT. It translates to CASIKGDWSTDTQYF.

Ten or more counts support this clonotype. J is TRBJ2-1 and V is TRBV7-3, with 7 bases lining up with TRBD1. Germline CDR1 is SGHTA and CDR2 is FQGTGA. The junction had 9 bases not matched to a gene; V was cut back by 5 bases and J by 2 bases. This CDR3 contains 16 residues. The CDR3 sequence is CASSVQPGTAYNEQFF. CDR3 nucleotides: TGTGCCAGCAGCGTCCAACCCGGGACAGCCTACAATGAGCAGTTCTTC.

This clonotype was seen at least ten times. The CDR3, as DNA: TGTGCCACCAGTGATCCCGATCAGCCCCAGCATTTT. Its protein is CATSDPDQPQHF. The chain uses TRBV24-1 and TRBJ1-5; the D is unclear. The V gene lost 3 bases and the J gene lost 5 bases, with 4 bases spanning the gap. Germline V gene lookup returns CDR1 KGHDR and CDR2 SFDVKD. The CDR3 has 12 amino acids.

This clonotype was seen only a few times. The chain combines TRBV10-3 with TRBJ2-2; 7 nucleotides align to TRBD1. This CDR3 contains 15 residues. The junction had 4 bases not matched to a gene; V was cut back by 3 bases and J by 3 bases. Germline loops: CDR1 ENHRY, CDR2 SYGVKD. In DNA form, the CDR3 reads TGTGCCATCAGTGACAAGGGGGCCCACACCGGGGAGCTGTTTTTT. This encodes CAISDKGAHTGELFF.

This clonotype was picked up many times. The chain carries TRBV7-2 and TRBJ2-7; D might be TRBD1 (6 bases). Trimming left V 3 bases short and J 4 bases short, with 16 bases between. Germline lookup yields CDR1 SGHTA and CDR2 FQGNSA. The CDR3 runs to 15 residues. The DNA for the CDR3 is TGTGCCAGCAGCTTTTCGACAGGTCCGGGGTACGAGCAGTACTTC. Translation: CASSFSTGPGYEQYF.

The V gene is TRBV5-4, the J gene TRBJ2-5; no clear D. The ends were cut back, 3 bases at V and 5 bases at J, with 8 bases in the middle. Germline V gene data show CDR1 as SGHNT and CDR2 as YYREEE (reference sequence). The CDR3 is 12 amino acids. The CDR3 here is CASSSHSETQYF. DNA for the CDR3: TGTGCCAGCAGCTCCCACAGTGAGACCCAGTACTTC.

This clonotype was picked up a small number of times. CDR3 residues: CASSVHTGELFF. CDR3 bases: TGTGCCAGCAGCGTTCACACCGGGGAGCTGTTTTTT. The V and J genes are TRBV3-1 and TRBJ2-2; D is unclear. The CDR3 contains 12 residues. Trimming left V 5 bases short and J 3 bases short, with 4 bases between. Per the germline V gene, CDR1 is LGHDT and CDR2 is YNNKEL (reference sequence).

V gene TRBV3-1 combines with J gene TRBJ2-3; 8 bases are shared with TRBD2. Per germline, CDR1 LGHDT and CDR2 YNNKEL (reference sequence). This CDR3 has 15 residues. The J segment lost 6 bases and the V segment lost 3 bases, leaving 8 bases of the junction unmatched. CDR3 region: CASSHRREDGDTQYF. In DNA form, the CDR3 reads TGTGCCAGCAGCCACCGGCGGGAGGACGGGGATACGCAGTATTTT.

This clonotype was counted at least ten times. The CDR3 DNA reads TGTGCCACCAGCAGGGGACTAGCGGATGAGCAGTTCTTC. This gives the protein CATSRGLADEQFF. V is TRBV15 and J is TRBJ2-1; 11 positions match TRBD2. J gave up 8 bases and V 3 bases, and 0 bases lay outside the gene matches. Germline assignment: CDR1 LNHNV and CDR2 YYDKDF (reference sequence). The CDR3 extends over 13 amino acids.

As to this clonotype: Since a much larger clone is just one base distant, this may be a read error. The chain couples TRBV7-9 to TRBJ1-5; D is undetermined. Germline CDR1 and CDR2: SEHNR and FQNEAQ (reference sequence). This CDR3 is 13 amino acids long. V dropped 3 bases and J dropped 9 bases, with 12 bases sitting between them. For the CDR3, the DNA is TGTGCCAGCAGCTTGGTAGAGGCACGGCCCCAGCATTTT. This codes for CASSLVEARPQHF.